What follows describes a single TCR beta chain. This clone was found a few times. The clone's antigen remains unknown. No much larger clone is present one base from it, and per-base qualities are unavailable. This record belongs to a study of cytomegalovirus exposure and HLA in healthy donors (dated by TCRdb to the late 2010s). Background for the entire study: According to an earlier analysis of 550 to 750 of the donors, about 179 million T cells yielded 120 million or so unique TCR beta sequences and less than 300 Gb of sequence data. An early release that covered around 590 HLA-typed donors contained approximately 290 gigabases of sequencing data and tens of millions of unique TCR sequences. Of the 300 to 500 genotyped donors, approximately 81% were placed in the genetic ancestry cluster associated with self-reported Caucasian donors. The study aimed to test whether cataloging public T cell receptors could reveal signatures of past pathogen exposure. Using immunosequencing, the study profiled T cell repertoires from 666 subjects and related those repertoires to cytomegalovirus serostatus. In addition to the first cohort of approximately 670 subjects, a separate validation cohort of under 150 different subjects was used. To predict cytomegalovirus infection status, the study combined high-throughput TCR immunosequencing, statistical association of individual TCRs with disease status, and machine learning. A later analysis re-analyzed previously published TCR beta repertoires from about 600 donors and added high-resolution HLA genotyping to study TCR occurrence patterns. Rather than drawing on any new phenotypic data, the later analysis identified candidate immune exposures from TCR beta sequences and the way those sequences occurred across donors. An earlier analysis of several hundred of the donors used high-throughput TCR beta sequencing to judge whether each TCR beta V gene segment behaved as functional or pseudogenic. Donor age, sex, ethnicity and CMV serostatus were compiled alongside the repertoire data. In a later genetic analysis, genome-wide SNP genotypes for about three fifths of the roughly 670 donors were used, and that subset was treated as a discovery cohort. All discovery cohort repertoires had been generated on a single sequencing platform. HLA typing covered class I and class II loci at four-digit resolution. The number of typed donors differed by locus: about 629-640 for A, B, C, DRB1 and DQB1; 500 to 550 for DQA1; approximately 600 for DPA1; and 400 to 480 for DPB1. A handful of DR-DQ haplotypes were handled as single units for association and clustering because linkage in the cohort was strong. On average, roughly 240,000 unique TCR beta nucleotide sequences were sequenced per donor among about 400 genotyped donors of the cohort, with 15% to 20% of those sequences being non-productive.

Results and caveats for the whole study, not just this receptor: The only immune exposure information available for the cohort was CMV serostatus. This cohort had only TCR beta chains sequenced, and the lack of alpha or paired-chain data limited which features could be detected. Because HLA typing was unavailable for some donors at each locus, only the typed subset was used in association tests. The classifier was reported to diagnose cytomegalovirus status with high specificity and sensitivity in both the original and validation cohorts. When HLA alleles, especially DR and DQ, strongly co-occurred, attributing TCR associations to individual alleles was difficult. Specific HLA alleles were associated with 18,000 or so TCR beta sequences at a false discovery rate of 0.05 in a later analysis. According to a later genetic analysis, donors in an Asian-associated ancestry cluster had fewer N-insertions in productive TCRs than the approximately 700-donor mean. The sequencing pipeline was judged likely to have produced a cluster of highly shared sequence variants as a technical artifact. A later analysis found that most CMV-associated TCR beta chains appeared HLA-restricted, with HLA associations seemingly driven largely by CMV exposure. The presence/absence analyses assumed that sequencing depth was roughly uniform across donors, and that assumption may not be true. In a later genetic analysis, a missense DCLRE1C variant was associated with V-gene and J-gene trimming of TCR beta chains, and the association was replicated in an independent cohort. A further reported finding was that TCR beta sequences accurately predicted the HLA-A and HLA-B alleles for most subjects in the first cohort. A later analysis reported that several top co-occurrence clusters appeared linked to parvovirus B19, influenza, CMV and Epstein-Barr virus. The earlier analysis of about 600 of the donors excluded approximately 17 rarely observed V segments, including chromosome 9 orphons, because counts were too low. Correlated functional status among segregating V segments might reflect linkage disequilibrium, but an unknown experimental factor could not be ruled out. Three of the identified cytomegalovirus-associated TCR beta chains were confirmed in vitro to be specific for cytomegalovirus antigens. Most TCR sequences were seen in very few donors, while some public TCRs were found in many individuals. A total of fewer than 200 TCR beta chains were listed by the study as associated with cytomegalovirus. In an earlier analysis of 587 of the donors, most TCR beta V segments appeared in productive rearrangements about 87% or about 30% of the time, broadly matching IMGT annotations. The authors suggested that the approach could potentially be extended to other disease states and immunological phenotypes. In a later analysis, HLA-associated TCR beta chains showed more clonal expansion and lower generation probabilities than non-associated chains that were equally common. In a later analysis, TCR association rates were found to vary across HLA loci, with the most associated TCRs seen for DRB1 alleles and the fewest for HLA-C alleles.

Preparation of the library involved the immunoSEQ multiplex PCR assay. For the multiplex PCR, a mixture combining 60 forward primers for TCR Vbeta segments and 13 reverse primers for TCR Jbeta segments was used. A multiplex PCR assay on genomic DNA amplified the CDR3 region of rearranged TCR beta genes. The amplified TCR beta libraries were sequenced on the Illumina HiSeq System as 87-base-pair reads. The original pipeline was this. A later analysis tallied tens of millions of unique TCR beta chains across the 666 repertoires, and approximately 12 million of those chains were shared by two or more donors. Raw reads were error-corrected and collapsed into unique sequences with a nearest-neighbor algorithm that merged closely related sequences to remove PCR and sequencing errors. Alignment of CDR3 sequences to IMGT reference sequences was used to assign V, D and J gene segments. For a sequence to be retained, at least a six-nucleotide match to both a V gene segment and a J gene segment was required. Rearrangements were classified as productive when the CDR3 lacked stop codons and remained in frame with V and J, and all other rearrangements were classified as non-productive. CDR3 was defined according to IMGT convention as the region running from the second conserved V-encoded cysteine to the conserved J-encoded phenylalanine. The earlier analysis of some 580 of the donors excluded any sequence lacking an unambiguous match to a single V gene segment. An earlier analysis of 587 of the donors classified V segments as functional when productive rearrangements were above 56.7% and as segregating when the standard deviation between donors was above 5%. A statistical classification framework was built for diagnosing cytomegalovirus status from the catalog of TCR beta chain sequences. V and J gene assignment, in a later analysis, came from comparing TCR nucleotide sequences with IMGT/GENE-DB human TR gene sequences. The TCRdist pipeline was used in a later analysis to assign CDR3 sequences and most-parsimonious VDJ recombination scenarios. In a later analysis, every TCR beta chain was defined by the combination of its CDR3 amino acid sequence and its V-gene family, and reads without a unique V-gene family were dropped. As a way to deal with suspected cross-contamination and a sequencing artifact, a later analysis dropped 500 to 700 nucleotide sequences that were highly shared and had low generation probability. In a later analysis, a clonal expansion index was calculated for each public chain from normalized within-repertoire ranks of inferred template counts. In a later analysis, generation probabilities were computed with a VDJ recombination model fitted to out-of-frame rearrangements, and the resulting probabilities were checked against IGoR. Hypergeometric tests were used in a later analysis to score TCR-TCR, TCR-HLA and TCR-CMV co-occurrence, with a repertoire-size bias correction applied to the TCR pairs. In a later analysis, false discovery rates were estimated by permuting HLA or CMV assignments 20 times. In a later analysis, co-occurring TCRs were grouped with DBSCAN, and TCRdist sequence similarity was added when clustering was performed within HLA-allele-positive subsets. Repertoires with fewer than 30,000 or more than 120,000 public chains were left out of co-occurrence clustering, as were five repertoires with anomalous nucleotide sharing. Not all clones reach the TCRdb copy of this immuneACCESS table, which keeps in-frame sequences only. Checked studies attribute under half of the gap to unresolved V genes and leave the rest unexplained. The DNA was the basis for D and trimming; V, J and clone size are from that table. The sample includes 150,000 to 200,000 clones, with 60% to 80% observed a single time. The ten largest clones represent about 3.2% of the sample.

The cohort consisted of 650 to 700 healthy bone marrow donors. At the time of sampling, all cohort members were nominally healthy, though unrecorded immune exposures were likely present. The donor was CMV seronegative and was included in the group of 352 seronegative cohort members. Every donor gave a peripheral blood sample, and the peripheral blood mononuclear cells from that sample were used for TCR beta sequencing. Genomic DNA extraction from the blood cell samples was performed with the Qiagen DNeasy Blood Extraction Kit. Specimen: PBMCs. The TCR sequence derives from a man aged 35-49 years in good health and CMV-seronegative.

CDR3 loop: CASRTLGLSLNEQFF. The DNA sequence is given as TGTGCCAGCAGGACCCTGGGACTATCTCTTAATGAGCAGTTCTTC. The rearrangement combines TRBV5-4 with TRBJ2-1; TRBD2 aligns with 7 central bases. In the germline V gene (reference sequence), CDR1 corresponds to SGHNT and CDR2 to YYREEE. V has 5 bases trimmed and J has 7 bases trimmed; junction bases matching no gene number 12. Including cysteine and phenylalanine, the CDR3 has 15 amino acids. Only CDR3 DNA remains: 45 bases, in frame from the first base.